These 23 T cell receptor beta chains originate from one sample sequenced in a study of blood T cell repertoires in COVID-19. Measured with immunoSEQ multiplex PCR; TCRdb has only the in-frame clones, and not every one. In the table there are hundreds of thousands of clones, 86% of which are singletons. The specimen was peripheral blood. The receptor set was obtained from a woman aged 60-70 years who had recovered from COVID-19.

There are a few counts of this clone. The chain has TRBV18 and TRBJ2-7; D is possibly TRBD1 (6 bases). Per the germline V gene, CDR1 is KGHSH and CDR2 is LQKENI. The CDR3 is made up of 13 amino acids. The V end was cut by 4 bases, the J end by 2 bases, with 9 bases between. CDR3 coding DNA: TGTGCCAGCTCACAAGGACAGACCTACGAGCAGTACTTC. Its protein product is CASSQGQTYEQYF.

The genes are TRBV6-5 and TRBJ1-2, with 7 bases identical to TRBD1. This CDR3 is built from 14 residues. The germline gives CDR1 MNHEY, CDR2 SVGAGI. The junction had 4 bases not matched to a gene; V was cut back by 1 base and J by 5 bases. DNA for the CDR3: TGTGCCAGCAGTTACTTGGACAGGAGGTATGGCTACACCTTC. Translating it yields CASSYLDRRYGYTF.

The rearrangement joins TRBV12-3 or TRBV12-4 to TRBJ1-2; the D is unclear. V was cut by 3 bases and J by 5 bases, with 10 bases left in between. The CDR3 is 13 amino acids. In nucleotides, the CDR3 is TGTGCCAGCAGTTTGCAGAAAAGTTATGGCTACACCTTC. The encoded protein is CASSLQKSYGYTF.

This sequence joins TRBV11-2 and TRBJ1-2; 7 bases are shared with TRBD1. This CDR3 spans 13 amino acids. In germline, CDR1 is SGHAT, CDR2 FQNNGV. Unmatched junction bases numbered 2, after V lost 3 bases and J lost 4 bases. The CDR3 loop is CASSLGTAYGYTF. CDR3 in DNA: TGTGCCAGCAGCTTGGGGACAGCCTATGGCTACACCTTC. The variable domain in full, with the rest retrieved from reference TRBV11-2 and TRBJ1-2, is EAGVAQSPRYKIIEKRQSVAFWCNPISGHATLYWYQQILGQGPKLLIQFQNNGVVDDSQLPKDRFSAERLKGVDSTLKIQPAKLEDSAVYLCASSLGTAYGYTFGSGTRLTVV.

The V and J genes are TRBV6-4 and TRBJ1-6; the match to TRBD1 covers 7 bases. The CDR3 covers 13 residues. The V gene end was trimmed by 3 bases and the J gene end by 10 bases; junction bases not matched to a gene: 3. Germline values: CDR1 MRHNA, CDR2 SNTAGT. Here the CDR3 reads CASSETGRSPLHF. Written as DNA, the CDR3 is TGTGCCAGCAGTGAGACAGGGAGGTCACCCCTCCACTTT.

The V and J genes are TRBV28 and TRBJ2-1, with 7 bases that match TRBD2. The V gene end was trimmed by 3 bases and the J gene end by 13 bases; junction bases not matched to a gene: 6. This CDR3 is 12 amino acids long. CDR1 MDHEN and CDR2 SYDVKM come from the germline V gene. CDR3 nucleotide sequence: TGTGCCAGCAGTTTGGTAGGGAGGGATCAGTTCTTC. Translated: CASSLVGRDQFF.

The chain recombines TRBV7-2 with TRBJ2-3; 7 positions match TRBD1. This CDR3 is 16 amino acids long. The germline V gene encodes CDR1 SGHTA and CDR2 FQGNSA. V dropped 2 bases and J dropped 0; count of bases not matched to a gene: 5. The CDR3, as DNA: TGTGCCAGCAGCTTACAGGGGGACCCTAGCACAGATACGCAGTATTTT. Residues: CASSLQGDPSTDTQYF.

A note on this clone: This sample includes further DNA sequences coding for the same CDR3. J is TRBJ1-6 and V is TRBV27; D not certain. Per germline, CDR1 MNHEY and CDR2 SMNVEV (reference sequence). V gave up 0 bases and J gave up 3 bases, with 9 bases separating them. This CDR3 contains 16 residues. CDR3 nucleotides: TGTGCCAGCAGTTTATCAGGAGGACTCTATAATTCACCCCTCCACTTT. This gives the protein CASSLSGGLYNSPLHF.

The genes are TRBV6-6 and TRBJ2-7, with D perhaps TRBD2 (6 bases). V shed 2 bases and J shed 1 base, with 9 bases lying between them. Germline loops: CDR1 MNHNY, CDR2 SVGAGI (reference sequence). The CDR3 totals 14 residues. In nucleotides, the CDR3 is TGTGCCAGCAGTTACCCGGGGGATTCCTACGAGCAGTACTTC. It translates to CASSYPGDSYEQYF.

A single count supports this clone. The V gene is TRBV5-4, the J gene TRBJ2-3, with 8 bases matching TRBD2. V shed 2 bases, J shed 2 bases, and the junction held 7 bases outside the gene matches. The CDR3 has 16 amino acids. Germline V CDR1 and CDR2: SGHNT, YYREEE (reference sequence). The CDR3 sequence is CASSLWRGDYTDTQYF. CDR3 coding DNA: TGTGCCAGCAGCTTATGGCGGGGGGACTACACAGATACGCAGTATTTT.

The chain uses TRBV28 and TRBJ2-1; the D is unclear. CDR3 length: 13 amino acids. CDR1 and CDR2 (germline): MDHEN, SYDVKM. V was trimmed by 6 bases and J by 4 bases, leaving 10 bases between them. The CDR3 nucleotides are TGTGCCAGCAGCCGAGACACGTACAATGAGCAGTTCTTC. It is translated as CASSRDTYNEQFF.

The chain uses TRBV6-1 and TRBJ2-5; D might be TRBD1 (6 bases). The CDR3 consists of 16 residues. V was trimmed by 4 bases and J by 2 bases, leaving 17 bases between them. From germline, CDR1 is MNHNS and CDR2 SASEGT. The CDR3 DNA reads as TGTGCCAGCAGTGTCAACAGGGTAGGCTCACAAGAGACCCAGTACTTC. It encodes CASSVNRVGSQETQYF.

This chain uses TRBV11-2 with TRBJ2-7; 7 bases map to TRBD1. This CDR3 spans 14 amino acids. CDR1 and CDR2 (germline): SGHAT, FQNNGV. V trimming: 5 bases; J trimming: 4 bases; junction bases outside the gene matches: 8. The CDR3 reads CASSRLRDSYEQYF. The CDR3 DNA is TGTGCCAGCAGCAGACTCCGGGACAGTTACGAGCAGTACTTC.

The chain joins TRBV11-2 to TRBJ2-1; possibly TRBD2 for D (5 bases). The CDR3 extends over 15 amino acids. V was shortened by 1 base and J by 9 bases, with 16 bases between the two germline ends. The V gene's germline CDR1 is SGHAT and CDR2 FQNNGV. CDR3 sequence: CASSLAVASFIEQFF. CDR3 sequence (DNA): TGTGCCAGCAGCTTAGCAGTGGCTAGCTTCATTGAGCAGTTCTTC.

This chain joins TRBV29-1 and TRBJ2-7; 7 nucleotides align to TRBD2. Trimming cost V 6 bases and J 6 bases; bases outside gene matches: 2. Germline lookup yields CDR1 SQVTM and CDR2 ANQGSEA. There are 10 residues in the CDR3. Here the CDR3 DNA reads TGCAGCGTCGGGGAGGGCGAGCAGTACTTC. Translating gives CSVGEGEQYF.

The chain carries TRBV9 and TRBJ2-7, with 8 bases matching TRBD1. The CDR3 is 15 amino acids. Germline values: CDR1 SGDLS, CDR2 YYNGEE. V lost 4 bases to trimming and J lost 2 bases; unmatched junction nucleotides: 8. This chain's CDR3 is CASSLRGQDAYEQYF. CDR3 nucleotide sequence: TGTGCCAGCAGCCTAAGGGGACAGGACGCCTACGAGCAGTACTTC.

The V gene is TRBV27, the J gene TRBJ2-3; 10 bases fit TRBD2. V dropped 7 bases and J dropped 14; count of bases not matched to a gene: 9. Germline assignment: CDR1 MNHEY and CDR2 SMNVEV (reference sequence). The CDR3 sequence is 12 residues long. As DNA, the CDR3 is TGTGCCAGCAATCGAGCGGGGGGGGCCCCGTATTTT. Protein product: CASNRAGGAPYF.

The chain links TRBV4-1 to TRBJ1-4; D gene ambiguous. The length of the CDR3 is 17 residues. Trimming pared 1 base from V and 2 bases from J, leaving 14 bases between. CDR1 MGHRA and CDR2 YSYEKL come from the germline V gene. CDR3 loop: CASSQVYALRTNEKLFF. The CDR3 coding sequence is TGCGCCAGCAGCCAAGTGTATGCACTGAGGACTAATGAAAAACTGTTTTTT.

The rearrangement links TRBV6-5 to TRBJ1-4; no clear D gene. This CDR3 spans 15 amino acids. The germline V and J ends were trimmed by 7 bases and 0 bases, with 12 bases remaining between them. CDR1 and CDR2 (germline): MNHEY, SVGAGI. The CDR3 region has the DNA TGTGCCAGCACCGGAGACTATGCAACTAATGAAAAACTGTTTTTT. Translation: CASTGDYATNEKLFF.

This sequence joins TRBV7-8 and TRBJ1-5, with D possibly being TRBD1 (6 bases). Between the trimmed V and J ends, which lost 4 bases and 6 bases, there was a span of 19 bases. Germline V gene lookup returns CDR1 SGHVS and CDR2 FQNEAQ. This CDR3 contains 16 residues. The CDR3 DNA reads TGTGCCAGCAGCTGGGACACTCCCCGGGGGGCTCAGCCCCAGCATTTT. The encoded protein is CASSWDTPRGAQPQHF.

This clone was seen just once. The gene calls are TRBV4-1 and TRBJ1-2; D not certain. Germline V gene data show CDR1 as MGHRA and CDR2 as YSYEKL. The V gene lost 4 bases and the J gene lost 4 bases, with 10 bases spanning the gap. This CDR3 is built from 13 residues. The CDR3 DNA is TGCGCCAGCAGCCTAGGGAGAACCTATGGCTACACCTTC. Amino acid sequence: CASSLGRTYGYTF.

The J gene is TRBJ2-5, the V gene TRBV9, with D possibly TRBD1 on 6 matching bases. Germline lookup yields CDR1 SGDLS and CDR2 YYNGEE. The V end lost 3 bases, the J end lost 3 bases, and 15 bases lay between the germline ends. The CDR3 is made up of 15 amino acids. The CDR3 nucleotides read TGTGCCAGCAGCGCCACTCAAGGGGGAAAAGAGACCCAGTACTTC. Protein sequence: CASSATQGGKETQYF.

The gene calls are TRBV27 and TRBJ1-4; D unclear. CDR1 MNHEY and CDR2 SMNVEV come from the germline V gene (reference sequence). The CDR3 consists of 14 residues. V was cut by 7 bases and J by 5 bases, with 14 bases left in between. The CDR3 sequence is CASMPGVTNEKLFF. DNA for the CDR3: TGTGCCAGCATGCCGGGAGTGACGAATGAAAAACTGTTTTTT.